This T cell receptor (beta chain) appears in the sequencing data of a study of read filtering for tumor transcriptome and immune sequencing. About the study: Mean patient age was about 66 years, range about 47 to 90; around 17 male, some 14 female.

On this clonotype itself: Its antigen is still unknown. This likely stems from a read error, as it lies one base from a far larger clone.

Germline CDR1 is MNHEY and CDR2 is SVGAGI. The CDR3 sequence is 16 residues long. The J segment lost 7 bases and the V segment lost 6 bases, leaving 15 bases of the junction unmatched. Study-wide results and caveats: The CD138-negative fraction was mixed bone marrow immune cells, not pure T cells. Single-read clonotypes: about 83% of IR-seq clonotypes (roughly 3.2% of reads), 74.6% of RNA-seq clonotypes (roughly 43% of reads).

Molecular barcoded adaptors covering alpha/delta and beta/gamma chains were used on approximately 440 ng RNA. In TCRdb, the reads were re-called with MiXCR into one record per CDR3 protein. The table includes 35,000 to 40,000 distinct CDR3 sequences, about an eighth detected once. This chain joins TRBV6-5 and TRBJ2-1; 7 bases agree with TRBD2. The receptor was derived from a donor at least 40 years old with multiple myeloma. The sample consisted of a population of CD138-negative cells sorted from bone marrow. CDR3 residues: CASSTLGLERQNEQFF. Here the CDR3 DNA reads TGTGCCAGCAGCACCCTCGGACTAGAACGTCAGAATGAGCAGTTCTTC.